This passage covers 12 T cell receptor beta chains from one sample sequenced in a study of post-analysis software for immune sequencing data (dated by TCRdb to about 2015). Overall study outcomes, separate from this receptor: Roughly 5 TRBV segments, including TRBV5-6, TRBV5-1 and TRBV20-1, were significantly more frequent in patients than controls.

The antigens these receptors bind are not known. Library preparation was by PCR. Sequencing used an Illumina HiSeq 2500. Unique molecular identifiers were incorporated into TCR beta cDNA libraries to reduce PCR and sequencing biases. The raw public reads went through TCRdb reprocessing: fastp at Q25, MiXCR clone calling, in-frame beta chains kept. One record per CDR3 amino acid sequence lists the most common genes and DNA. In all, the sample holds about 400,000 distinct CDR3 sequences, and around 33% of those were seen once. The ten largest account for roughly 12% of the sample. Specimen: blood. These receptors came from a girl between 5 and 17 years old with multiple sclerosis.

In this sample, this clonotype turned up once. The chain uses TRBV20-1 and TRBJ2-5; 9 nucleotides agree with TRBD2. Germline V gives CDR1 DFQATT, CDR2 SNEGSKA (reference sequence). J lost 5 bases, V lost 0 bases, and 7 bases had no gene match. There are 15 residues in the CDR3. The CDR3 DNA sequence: TGCAGTGCTAGAGATTTTGGGCGGGGGGGCGAGACCCAGTACTTC. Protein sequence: CSARDFGRGGETQYF.

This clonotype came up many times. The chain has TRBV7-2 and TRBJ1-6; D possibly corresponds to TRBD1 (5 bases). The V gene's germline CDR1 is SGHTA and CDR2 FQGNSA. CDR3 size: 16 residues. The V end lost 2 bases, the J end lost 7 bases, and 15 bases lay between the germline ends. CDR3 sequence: CASSLTGPPGNSPLHF. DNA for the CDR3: TGTGCCAGCAGCTTAACTGGTCCCCCAGGGAATTCACCCCTCCACTTT.

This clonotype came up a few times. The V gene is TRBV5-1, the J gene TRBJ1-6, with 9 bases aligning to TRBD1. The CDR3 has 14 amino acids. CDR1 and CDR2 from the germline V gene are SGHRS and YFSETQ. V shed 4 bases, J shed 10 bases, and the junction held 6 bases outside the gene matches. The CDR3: CASSRDREDSPLHF. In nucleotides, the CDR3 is TGCGCCAGCAGCCGGGACAGGGAGGACTCACCCCTCCACTTT.

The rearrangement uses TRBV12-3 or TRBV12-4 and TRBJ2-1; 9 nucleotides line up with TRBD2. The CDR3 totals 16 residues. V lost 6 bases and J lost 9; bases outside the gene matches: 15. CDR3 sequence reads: CASSGGGQRGAPEQFF. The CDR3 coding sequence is TGTGCCAGCAGCGGGGGAGGGCAGCGGGGGGCGCCTGAGCAGTTCTTC.

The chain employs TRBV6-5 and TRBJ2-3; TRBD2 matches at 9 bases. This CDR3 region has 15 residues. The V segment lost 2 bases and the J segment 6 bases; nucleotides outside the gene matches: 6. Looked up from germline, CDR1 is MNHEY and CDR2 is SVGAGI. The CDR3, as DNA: TGTGCCAGCAGTTACGGACTAGCGTGGGTCGATACGCAGTATTTT. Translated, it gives CASSYGLAWVDTQYF.

CDR3 sequence: CASSHTPQGTGDQETQYF. CDR3 nucleotide sequence: TGCGCCAGCAGCCACACGCCACAAGGGACTGGCGATCAAGAGACCCAGTACTTC. The chain has TRBV4-1 and TRBJ2-5; D may be TRBD2 (6 bases). V lost 3 bases and J 2 bases, leaving 22 bases between the germline ends. Germline assignment: CDR1 MGHRA and CDR2 YSYEKL. The CDR3 covers 18 residues.

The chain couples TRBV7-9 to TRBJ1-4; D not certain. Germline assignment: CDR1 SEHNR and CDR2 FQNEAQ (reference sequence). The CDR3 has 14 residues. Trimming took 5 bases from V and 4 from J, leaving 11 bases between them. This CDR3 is CASSPRTSNEKLFF. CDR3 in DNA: TGTGCCAGCAGCCCACGGACCAGTAATGAAAAACTGTTTTTT.

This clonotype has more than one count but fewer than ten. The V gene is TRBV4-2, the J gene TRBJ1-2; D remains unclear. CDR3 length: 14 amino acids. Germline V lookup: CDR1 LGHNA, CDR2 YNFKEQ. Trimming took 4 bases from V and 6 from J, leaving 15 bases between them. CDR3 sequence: CASSPSISSHGYTF. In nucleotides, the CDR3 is TGTGCCAGCAGCCCCTCAATTTCTTCCCATGGCTACACCTTC.

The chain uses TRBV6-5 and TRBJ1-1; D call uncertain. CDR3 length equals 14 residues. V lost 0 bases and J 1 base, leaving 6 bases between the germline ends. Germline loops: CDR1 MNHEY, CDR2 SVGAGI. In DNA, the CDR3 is TGTGCCAGCAGTTACTCGGCCCCGAACACTGAAGCTTTCTTT. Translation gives CASSYSAPNTEAFF.

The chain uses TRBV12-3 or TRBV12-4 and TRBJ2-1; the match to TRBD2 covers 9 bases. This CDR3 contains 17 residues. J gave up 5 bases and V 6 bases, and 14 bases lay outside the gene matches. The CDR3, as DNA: TGTGCCAGCAGCCTTGAGCCCCTAGCGGGGCATAACAATGAGCAGTTCTTC. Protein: CASSLEPLAGHNNEQFF.

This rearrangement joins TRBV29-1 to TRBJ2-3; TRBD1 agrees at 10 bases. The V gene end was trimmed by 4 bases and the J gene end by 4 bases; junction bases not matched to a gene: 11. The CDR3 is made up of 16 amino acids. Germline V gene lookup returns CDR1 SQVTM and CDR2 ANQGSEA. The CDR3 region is CSVGGRDRGLADTQYF. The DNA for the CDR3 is TGCAGCGTTGGGGGCCGAGACAGGGGGCTCGCAGATACGCAGTATTTT.

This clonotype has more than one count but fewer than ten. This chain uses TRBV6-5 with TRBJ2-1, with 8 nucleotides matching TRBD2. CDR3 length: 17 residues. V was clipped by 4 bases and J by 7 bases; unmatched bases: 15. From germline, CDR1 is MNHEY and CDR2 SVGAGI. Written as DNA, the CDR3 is TGTGCCAGCAGTTCCATATTCCGGGAGGGCTGGGGGAATGAGCAGTTCTTC. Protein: CASSSIFREGWGNEQFF.